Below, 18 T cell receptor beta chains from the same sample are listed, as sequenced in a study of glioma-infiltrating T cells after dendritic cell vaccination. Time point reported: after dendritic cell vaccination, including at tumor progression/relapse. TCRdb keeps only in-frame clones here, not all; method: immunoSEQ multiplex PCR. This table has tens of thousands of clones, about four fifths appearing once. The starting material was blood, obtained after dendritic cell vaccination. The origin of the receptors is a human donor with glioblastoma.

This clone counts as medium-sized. CDR3 DNA sequence: TGTGCCAGCAGTGAAATGGGGGGGCAGCAGCCCCAGCATTTT. It is translated as CASSEMGGQQPQHF. This sequence joins TRBV6-1 and TRBJ1-5; tentative D call: TRBD1 (6 bases). The CDR3 runs to 14 residues. Between the trimmed V and J ends, which lost 2 bases and 7 bases, there was a span of 12 bases. Per the germline V gene, CDR1 is MNHNS and CDR2 is SASEGT.

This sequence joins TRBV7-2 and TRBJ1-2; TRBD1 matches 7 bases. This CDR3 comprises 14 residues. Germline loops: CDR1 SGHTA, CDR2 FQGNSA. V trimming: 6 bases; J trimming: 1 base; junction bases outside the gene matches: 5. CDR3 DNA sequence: TGTGCCAGCAGTCCCGACAGGGATAACTATGGCTACACCTTC. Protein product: CASSPDRDNYGYTF.

The CDR3 spells CASSESYDSQETQYF. The CDR3 coding sequence is TGTGCCAGCAGCGAAAGTTATGACAGCCAAGAGACCCAGTACTTC. The chain links TRBV4-2 to TRBJ2-5, with D tentatively TRBD1 (5 bases). V was pared by 5 bases and J by 1 base, with 14 bases between. The CDR3 sequence is 15 residues long. Germline assignment: CDR1 LGHNA and CDR2 YNFKEQ.

The CDR3 spells CASSQDPQGPSGNTIYF. The CDR3 bases are TGCGCCAGCAGCCAAGATCCTCAGGGGCCCTCTGGAAACACCATATATTTT. The gene calls are TRBV4-1 and TRBJ1-3; TRBD1 might be the D (6 bases). The CDR3 runs 17 residues. Germline values: CDR1 MGHRA, CDR2 YSYEKL. Trimming left V 0 bases short and J 0 bases short, with 12 bases between.

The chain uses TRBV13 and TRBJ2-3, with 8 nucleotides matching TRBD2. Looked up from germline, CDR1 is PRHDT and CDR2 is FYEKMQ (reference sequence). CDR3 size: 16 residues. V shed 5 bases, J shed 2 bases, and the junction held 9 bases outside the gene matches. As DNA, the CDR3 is TGTGCCAGCAGCCGAGACGGACTAGCCAACACAGATACGCAGTATTTT. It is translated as CASSRDGLANTDTQYF.

The DNA of the CDR3 is TGTGCCAGCAGCTTGGCGGTGAACACTGAAGCTTTCTTT. Protein product: CASSLAVNTEAFF. The chain has TRBV5-4 and TRBJ1-1; D is undetermined. The CDR3 spans 13 residues. Germline CDR1 SGHNT, CDR2 YYREEE (reference sequence). The ends were cut back, 0 bases at V and 0 bases at J, with 3 bases in the middle.

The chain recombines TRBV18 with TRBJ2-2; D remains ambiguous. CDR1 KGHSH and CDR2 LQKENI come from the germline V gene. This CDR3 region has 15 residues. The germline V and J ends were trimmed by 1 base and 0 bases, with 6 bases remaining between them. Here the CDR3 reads CASSPLTANTGELFF. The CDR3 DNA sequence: TGTGCCAGCTCACCACTAACAGCGAACACCGGGGAGCTGTTTTTT.

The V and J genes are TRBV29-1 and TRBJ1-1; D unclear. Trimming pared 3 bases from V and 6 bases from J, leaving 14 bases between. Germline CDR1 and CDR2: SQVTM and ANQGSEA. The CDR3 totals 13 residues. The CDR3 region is CSVEEREASEAFF. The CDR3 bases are TGCAGCGTTGAGGAACGGGAAGCCTCTGAAGCTTTCTTT.

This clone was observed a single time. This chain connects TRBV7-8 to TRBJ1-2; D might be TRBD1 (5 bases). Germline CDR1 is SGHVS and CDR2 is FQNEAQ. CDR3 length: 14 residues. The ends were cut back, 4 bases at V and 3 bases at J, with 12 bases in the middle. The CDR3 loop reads CASSYLQGDYGYTF. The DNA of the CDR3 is TGTGCCAGCAGCTACCTCCAGGGTGACTATGGCTACACCTTC.

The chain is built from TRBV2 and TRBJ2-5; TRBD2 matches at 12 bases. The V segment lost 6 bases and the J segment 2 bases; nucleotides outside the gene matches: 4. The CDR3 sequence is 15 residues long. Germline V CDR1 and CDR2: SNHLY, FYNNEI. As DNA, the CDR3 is TGTGCCAGCAGGGCGACTAGCGGGGGACAAGAGACCCAGTACTTC. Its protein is CASRATSGGQETQYF.

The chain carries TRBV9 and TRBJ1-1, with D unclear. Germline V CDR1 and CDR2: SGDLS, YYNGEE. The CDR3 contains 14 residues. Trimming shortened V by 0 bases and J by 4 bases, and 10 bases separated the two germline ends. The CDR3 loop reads CASSVGVVSTEAFF. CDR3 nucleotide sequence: TGTGCCAGCAGCGTAGGAGTGGTGAGCACTGAAGCTTTCTTT.

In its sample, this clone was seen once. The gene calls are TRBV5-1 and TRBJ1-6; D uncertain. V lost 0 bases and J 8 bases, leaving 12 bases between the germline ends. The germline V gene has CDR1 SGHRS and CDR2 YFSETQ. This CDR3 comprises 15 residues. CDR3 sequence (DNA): TGCGCCAGCAGCTTGGGTAGCGCAGGCTATTCACCCCTCCACTTT. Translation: CASSLGSAGYSPLHF.

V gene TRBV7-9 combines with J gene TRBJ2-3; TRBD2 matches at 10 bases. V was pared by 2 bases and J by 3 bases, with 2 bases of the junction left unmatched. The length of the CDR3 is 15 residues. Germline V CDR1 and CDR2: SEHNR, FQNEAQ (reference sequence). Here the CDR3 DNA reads TGTGCCAGCAGCTTACTAGCGGGGGTTACAGATACGCAGTATTTT. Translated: CASSLLAGVTDTQYF.

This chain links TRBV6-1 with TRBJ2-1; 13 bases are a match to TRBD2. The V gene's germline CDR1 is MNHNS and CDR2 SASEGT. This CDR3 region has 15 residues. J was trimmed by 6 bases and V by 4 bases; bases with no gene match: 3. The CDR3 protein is CASSGRLAGGNEQFF. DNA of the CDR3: TGTGCCAGCAGTGGGCGACTAGCGGGGGGCAATGAGCAGTTCTTC.

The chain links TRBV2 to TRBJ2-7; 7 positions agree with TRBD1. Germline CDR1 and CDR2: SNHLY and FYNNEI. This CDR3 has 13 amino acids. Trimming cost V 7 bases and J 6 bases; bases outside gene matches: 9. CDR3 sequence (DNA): TGTGCCAGCACCCTCAGGGGGACGGGCGAGCAGTACTTC. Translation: CASTLRGTGEQYF.

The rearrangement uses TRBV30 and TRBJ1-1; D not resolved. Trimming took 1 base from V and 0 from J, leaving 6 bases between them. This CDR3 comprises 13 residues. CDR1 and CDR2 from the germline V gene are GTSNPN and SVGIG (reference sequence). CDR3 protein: CAWSASLNTEAFF. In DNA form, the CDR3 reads TGTGCCTGGAGTGCCTCCCTGAACACTGAAGCTTTCTTT.

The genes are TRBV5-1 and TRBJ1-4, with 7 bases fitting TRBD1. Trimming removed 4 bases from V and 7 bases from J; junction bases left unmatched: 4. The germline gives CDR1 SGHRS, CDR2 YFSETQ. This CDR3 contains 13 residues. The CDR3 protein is CASSQGTVEKLFF. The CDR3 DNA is TGCGCCAGCAGCCAAGGGACAGTTGAAAAACTGTTTTTT.

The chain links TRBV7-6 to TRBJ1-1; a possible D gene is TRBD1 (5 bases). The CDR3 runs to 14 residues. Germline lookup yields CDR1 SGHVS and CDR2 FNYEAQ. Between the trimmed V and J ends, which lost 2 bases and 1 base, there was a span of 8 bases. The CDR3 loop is CASSLSTGNTEAFF. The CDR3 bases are TGTGCCAGCAGCTTAAGTACAGGGAACACTGAAGCTTTCTTT.